A selection of T cell receptor beta chains follows, all from one sample in a study of cytomegalovirus exposure and HLA in healthy donors. TCRdb's copy holds only in-frame clones and misses some; the assay was immunoSEQ multiplex PCR. The data contain approximately 180,000 clones, approximately 82% of them singletons. The sample was PBMCs. The receptors originated from a woman aged 18-29 years in good health and CMV-seronegative. CDR3s include the opening cysteine and the closing phenylalanine or tryptophan. D genes are given only for firm matches. Rows give clone size only sometimes, using once, few, many, or a class for an expanded clone.

>-|TRBJ2-5|-|14|TRBV6-5
TGTGCCAGCAGTCTCCCCGGGGGACAAGAGACCCAGTACTTC
CASSLPGGQETQYF
>-|TRBJ2-1|-|18|TRBV11-2
TGTGCCAGCGGCTTAGTAACCTTTGTCGGGAGTCGCTACAATGAGCAGTTCTTC
CASGLVTFVGSRYNEQFF
>-|TRBJ1-1|-|11|TRBV5-1
TGCGCCAGCACCCTGGGGGGAAGGGCTTTCTTT
CASTLGGRAFF
>once|TRBJ2-5|TRBD2|17|TRBV5-1
TGCGCCAGCAGCGCGGCGGGACTAGCGACAGAGGTGGGGACCCAGTACTTC
CASSAAGLATEVGTQYF
>-|TRBJ2-1|TRBD2|14|TRBV6-1
TGTGCCAGCAGTCTAGCGGGAGGGCCAAATGAGCAGTTCTTC
CASSLAGGPNEQFF
>-|TRBJ1-2|-|14|TRBV5-4
TGTGCCAGCAGCTTGGAGGAGCAGTACTATGGCTACACCTTC
CASSLEEQYYGYTF
>-|TRBJ2-5|TRBD2|15|TRBV11-2
TGTGCCAGCAGCTTCACCACGACTAGCGAAGAGACCCAGTACTTC
CASSFTTTSEETQYF
>-|TRBJ2-2|TRBD2|16|TRBV10-2
TGCGCCAGCAGTGAGTCGGCTAGCGGATTCACCGGGGAGCTGTTTTTT
CASSESASGFTGELFF
>-|TRBJ2-3|-|14|TRBV7-9
TGTGCCAGCAGCTTACTTGAGGCACGAGATACGCAGTATTTT
CASSLLEARDTQYF
>-|TRBJ2-1|-|15|TRBV7-9
TGTGCCAGCTTTCAAGGGGTTGCTACGGGCAATGAGCAGTTCTTC
CASFQGVATGNEQFF